Each of the 18 T cell receptor beta chains below was sequenced from the same sample in a study of identical twins. One entry per CDR3 protein, called by TCRdb with MiXCR from the 5' RACE reads. The repertoire holds under 250,000 distinct CDR3 sequences, with 7.5% as singletons. In addition, the sample was reused for a study of yellow fever vaccine responses in identical twins.

Sequenced: CD8+ T cells sorted from blood. The receptor source for this set is a woman between 18 and 29 years old in good health.

This clonotype came up many times. V gene TRBV6-4 combines with J gene TRBJ1-1; the match to TRBD1 covers 9 bases. The CDR3 runs to 15 residues. The V gene end was trimmed by 0 bases and the J gene end by 7 bases; junction bases not matched to a gene: 6. Germline values: CDR1 MRHNA, CDR2 SNTAGT. The CDR3 DNA reads TGTGCCAGCAGTGACTCGGTGGGACAGGGTAATGAAGCTTTCTTT. It translates to CASSDSVGQGNEAFF.

This clonotype showed up many times. The chain uses TRBV5-1 and TRBJ2-5, with 9 bases fitting TRBD2. Germline V gene data show CDR1 as SGHRS and CDR2 as YFSETQ. This CDR3 has 17 residues. V shed 3 bases and J 6 bases; nucleotides not matched to a gene: 15. The CDR3: CASSWGTGTSRRKTQYF. The CDR3 DNA reads TGCGCCAGCAGCTGGGGTACTGGGACTAGCCGTCGGAAGACCCAGTACTTC. Drawing the rest from reference TRBV5-1 and TRBJ2-5, the complete variable domain is KAGVTQTPRYLIKTRGQQVTLSCSPISGHRSVSWYQQTPGQGLQFLFEYFSETQRNKGNFPGRFSGRQFSNSRSEMNVSTLELGDSALYLCASSWGTGTSRRKTQYFGPGTRLLVL.

The sample holds many counts of this clonotype. This rearrangement joins TRBV9 to TRBJ2-2; a weak D match, TRBD2 (5 bases). Trimming shortened V by 0 bases and J by 10 bases, and 7 bases separated the two germline ends. The CDR3 totals 12 residues. Germline V CDR1 and CDR2: SGDLS, YYNGEE. Here the CDR3 reads CASSVGTVELFF. CDR3 sequence (DNA): TGTGCCAGCAGCGTAGGGACTGTGGAGCTGTTTTTT.

The table lists this clonotype with many counts. The chain recombines TRBV29-1 with TRBJ2-1; TRBD1 agrees at 12 bases. The CDR3 runs to 12 residues. Germline lookup yields CDR1 SQVTM and CDR2 ANQGSEA. The CDR3 region has the DNA TGCAAAGGGACAGGGGGCATTAATGAGCAGTTCTTC. It yields the protein CKGTGGINEQFF.

This clonotype appeared many times. The chain employs TRBV7-8 and TRBJ2-7; D remains ambiguous. Germline V gene lookup returns CDR1 SGHVS and CDR2 FQNEAQ. Trimming shortened V by 3 bases and J by 3 bases, and 12 bases separated the two germline ends. CDR3 length: 14 residues. This chain's CDR3 is CASSFGETLYEQYF. Written as DNA, the CDR3 is TGTGCCAGCAGCTTTGGGGAAACCCTCTACGAGCAGTACTTC.

The chain recombines TRBV27 with TRBJ2-2; 15 positions agree with TRBD2. V was clipped by 4 bases and J by 4 bases; unmatched bases: 1. Germline V lookup: CDR1 MNHEY, CDR2 SMNVEV (reference sequence). The CDR3 consists of 16 residues. The CDR3 reads CASSSGLAGGTGELFF. In DNA form, the CDR3 reads TGTGCCAGCAGTTCGGGACTAGCGGGGGGCACCGGGGAGCTGTTTTTT.

The chain carries TRBV6-4 and TRBJ2-1; 9 bases map to TRBD2. This CDR3 region has 16 residues. The ends lost 4 bases at V and 2 bases at J; junction bases unmatched: 6. Germline CDR1 is MRHNA and CDR2 is SNTAGT. Here the CDR3 reads CASSAIAGDPYNEQFF. CDR3 DNA sequence: TGTGCCAGCAGTGCGATAGCGGGAGACCCCTACAATGAGCAGTTCTTC.

The gene calls are TRBV7-6 and TRBJ2-1; TRBD2 aligns across 8 bases. Germline CDR1 SGHVS, CDR2 FNYEAQ. V lost 3 bases and J lost 4; bases outside the gene matches: 5. CDR3 length: 15 residues. CDR3 DNA sequence: TGTGCCAGCAGCTTTACTAGCGGTCGGTACAATGAGCAGTTCTTC. The encoded protein is CASSFTSGRYNEQFF.

This clonotype was seen ten or more times. The V and J genes are TRBV10-3 and TRBJ1-2, with unresolved D. The V and J ends lost 2 bases and 8 bases respectively, with 15 bases between them. The CDR3 covers 14 residues. Germline V gives CDR1 ENHRY, CDR2 SYGVKD. Here the CDR3 DNA reads TGTGCCATCAGTGAGGGCAGGCTGCCGGGAGGCTACACCTTC. It specifies CAISEGRLPGGYTF.

This clonotype was found a few times. V gene TRBV4-2 combines with J gene TRBJ2-2, with unresolved D. The CDR3 totals 17 residues. With 1 base removed from V and 2 bases from J, the gap between germline ends came to 14 bases. The V gene's germline CDR1 is LGHNA and CDR2 YNFKEQ. The CDR3: CASSQVRVDVNTGELFF. CDR3 DNA: TGTGCCAGCAGCCAAGTGCGAGTCGACGTAAACACCGGGGAGCTGTTTTTT.

The gene calls are TRBV20-1 and TRBJ2-7; 9 bases fit TRBD1. Germline V lookup: CDR1 DFQATT, CDR2 SNEGSKA (reference sequence). There are 14 residues in the CDR3. Trimming took 0 bases from V and 4 from J; bases not matched to a gene: 4. The CDR3 coding sequence is TGCAGTGCTAGAGATCAGACAGGGGGTTACGAGCAGTACTTC. As protein: CSARDQTGGYEQYF.

This clonotype was observed a handful of times. The CDR3 protein is CATSRDFLFGGAHQETQYF. For the CDR3, the DNA is TGTGCCACCAGCAGAGATTTTTTATTCGGAGGTGCTCACCAAGAGACCCAGTACTTC. The V call is TRBV15, the J call TRBJ2-5; TRBD2 might be the D (5 bases). CDR3 length equals 19 residues. CDR1 and CDR2 (germline): LNHNV, YYDKDF (reference sequence). The ends were cut back, 0 bases at V and 0 bases at J, with 20 bases in the middle.

The CDR3 reads CAISPRETGPYEQYV. The CDR3 DNA follows: TGTGCCATCAGTCCGCGAGAGACAGGACCGTACGAGCAGTACGTC. This sequence joins TRBV10-3 and TRBJ2-7; possible D gene TRBD1, 6 bases. Per the germline V gene, CDR1 is ENHRY and CDR2 is SYGVKD. The V end was cut by 5 bases, the J end by 4 bases, with 18 bases between. CDR3 length: 15 residues.

This clonotype was detected many times. The chain is built from TRBV25-1 and TRBJ2-1; D may be TRBD1 or TRBD2 (7 bases each). CDR1 is MGHDK, CDR2 SYGVNS, per germline. V lost 6 bases, J lost 0 bases, and 21 bases lay in between. This CDR3 is built from 18 residues. CDR3 DNA: TGTGCCAGCAGCCCCGTTCAGGGGGGGGAGAGCTCCTACAATGAGCAGTTCTTC. Translation gives CASSPVQGGESSYNEQFF.

The V gene is TRBV4-1, the J gene TRBJ1-4; D is unclear. Germline V lookup: CDR1 MGHRA, CDR2 YSYEKL. This CDR3 comprises 14 residues. V gave up 1 base and J gave up 4 bases, with 7 bases separating them. The CDR3 region has the DNA TGCGCCAGCAGCCAAGGTAGTTTTAATGAAAAACTGTTTTTT. It codes for CASSQGSFNEKLFF.

This clonotype was seen a single time. The J gene is TRBJ1-5, the V gene TRBV20-1; weak D call: TRBD1 (5 bases). The CDR3 is made up of 16 amino acids. CDR1 and CDR2 (germline): DFQATT, SNEGSKA (reference sequence). The DNA of the CDR3 is TGCTGCGCTAGAGGGGCGGCAGACGATAGCAATCAGCCCCAGCATTTT. Its translation: CCARGAADDSNQPQHF.

The rearrangement joins TRBV29-1 to TRBJ1-2; D is possibly TRBD1 (5 bases). The CDR3 runs to 11 residues. CDR1 is SQVTM, CDR2 ANQGSEA, per germline. Trimming removed 6 bases at V and 6 bases at J, with 11 bases between. CDR3 in amino acids: CSVAARDGYTF. In DNA form, the CDR3 reads TGCAGCGTGGCGGCCAGGGATGGCTACACCTTC.

This clonotype came up a few times. V usage is TRBV4-1 and J usage is TRBJ1-6, with TRBD1 matching 9 bases. CDR3 size: 16 residues. Germline CDR1 is MGHRA and CDR2 is YSYEKL. V was pared by 1 base and J by 6 bases, with 4 bases of the junction left unmatched. The CDR3 nucleotides read TGCGCCAGCAGCCAAGGGGGGACAGGGAGTAATTCACCCCTCCACTTT. It translates to CASSQGGTGSNSPLHF.